Listed below are T cell receptor beta chains from one sample, sequenced in a study of radiation and T cells in renal cell carcinoma. Profiling relied on immunoSEQ multiplex PCR, and the TCRdb table lists in-frame clones only, not all of them. The sample holds roughly 5,000 clones, approximately 71% seen once. The sequencing here drew on tumor tissue, taken from a patient whose treatment was nephrectomy without radiotherapy. Source of these receptors: a human donor with renal cell carcinoma. Each CDR3 is given with its conserved first and last residue. A D gene is named only where the DNA matches it firmly. Rows give clone size only sometimes, using once, few, many, or a class for an expanded clone.

V	size	J	D	CDR3	DNA
TRBV25-1	once	TRBJ2-7	NA	CASTESGTYEQYF	TGTGCCAGCACCGAGAGCGGTACCTACGAGCAGTACTTC
TRBV10-3	NA	TRBJ1-2	NA	CAISTDPNYGYTF	TGTGCCATCAGCACGGATCCTAACTATGGCTACACCTTC
TRBV4-2	NA	TRBJ2-1	TRBD1	CASSQGGQGSEQFF	TGTGCCAGCAGCCAAGGGGGACAGGGGAGTGAGCAGTTCTTC
TRBV5-5	NA	TRBJ2-1	TRBD2	CASSLAPAGVGRGQFF	TGTGCCAGCAGCTTGGCTCCAGCGGGAGTGGGGAGGGGGCAGTTCTTC
TRBV29-1	NA	TRBJ1-1	NA	CSVEFPGDEAFF	TGCAGCGTTGAATTTCCGGGAGATGAAGCTTTCTTT
TRBV6-5	NA	TRBJ1-4	TRBD1	CASSRGRGEKLFF	TGTGCCAGCTCGAGGGGGCGCGGCGAAAAACTGTTTTTT
TRBV6-6	NA	TRBJ1-6	TRBD1	CASSEIWDRGNSPLHF	TGTGCCAGCAGCGAAATCTGGGACAGGGGGAATTCACCCCTCCACTTT
TRBV9	few	TRBJ2-1	NA	CASSVASLSPSYNEQFF	TGTGCCAGCAGCGTAGCCTCACTGTCCCCCTCCTACAATGAGCAGTTCTTC
TRBV5-1	NA	TRBJ2-7	TRBD1	CASSLDRGTREQYF	TGCGCCAGCAGCTTGGACAGGGGGACGAGGGAGCAGTACTTC
TRBV25-1	NA	TRBJ1-3	NA	CASSETQGHSGNTIYF	TGTGCCAGCAGTGAAACTCAGGGGCACTCTGGAAACACCATATATTTT
TRBV27	NA	TRBJ2-1	NA	CASSTRSYNEQFF	TGTGCCAGCAGTACTAGGAGTTACAATGAGCAGTTCTTC
TRBV5-5	once	TRBJ1-3	NA	CASSSTPVGLNTIYF	TGTGCCAGCAGCTCGACACCGGTGGGGCTAAACACCATATATTTT
TRBV28	NA	TRBJ1-6	TRBD1	CASTLPGQTAPLHF	TGTGCCAGCACCTTGCCGGGACAGACTGCACCCCTCCACTTT
TRBV6-1	NA	TRBJ2-7	NA	CDLLPDYEQYF	TGTGACTTACTTCCCGATTACGAGCAGTACTTC
TRBV7-6	NA	TRBJ2-3	NA	CASSLKGSTDTQYF	TGTGCCAGCAGCTTAAAGGGTTCCACAGATACGCAGTATTTT
TRBV4-1	NA	TRBJ2-7	TRBD1	CASSQVSGGDAYEQYF	TGCGCCAGCAGCCAAGTCTCAGGGGGCGATGCCTACGAGCAGTACTTC
TRBV29-1	NA	TRBJ2-5	TRBD1	CSVRDSQETQYF	TGCAGCGTTCGGGACAGCCAAGAGACCCAGTACTTC
TRBV5-1	NA	TRBJ1-5	NA	CASSLVGGNQPQHF	TGCGCCAGCAGCTTGGTGGGTGGGAATCAGCCCCAGCATTTT
TRBV9	NA	TRBJ1-2	NA	CASSEGGNYGYTF	TGTGCCAGCAGCGAAGGGGGTAACTATGGCTACACCTTC
TRBV28	NA	TRBJ2-1	TRBD1	CASRTSGTGSYNEQFF	TGTGCCAGCCGAACCTCCGGGACAGGGTCCTACAATGAGCAGTTCTTC
TRBV11-2	few	TRBJ2-5	TRBD2	CASSLVGASGVYQETQYF	TGTGCCAGCAGCTTAGTCGGGGCTAGCGGAGTGTACCAAGAGACCCAGTACTTC
TRBV29-1	NA	TRBJ2-1	TRBD2	CSVSTGTSGIYNEQFF	TGCAGCGTGTCTACCGGGACTAGCGGGATTTACAATGAGCAGTTCTTC
TRBV27	NA	TRBJ1-5	NA	CASSEQGFFANQPQHF	TGTGCCAGCAGTGAGCAGGGGTTCTTTGCAAATCAGCCCCAGCATTTT
TRBV28	few	TRBJ1-2	NA	CASSSLGQYGYTF	TGTGCCAGCAGTTCACTAGGACAGTATGGCTACACCTTC
TRBV4-1	NA	TRBJ2-3	NA	CASSQGGGGGFTDTQYF	TGCGCCAGCAGCCAAGGTGGAGGGGGCGGCTTCACAGATACGCAGTATTTT
TRBV2	NA	TRBJ2-5	NA	CASSALGVVETQYF	TGTGCCAGCAGTGCGTTGGGAGTTGTAGAGACCCAGTACTTC
TRBV6-1	once	TRBJ2-7	TRBD2	CASRWGKAGEDEQYF	TGTGCCAGCAGGTGGGGGAAAGCGGGAGAGGACGAGCAGTACTTC
TRBV6-1	NA	TRBJ2-1	NA	CASSPGSYNNEQFF	TGTGCCAGCAGTCCAGGGTCTTACAACAATGAGCAGTTCTTC
TRBV5-1	NA	TRBJ2-7	TRBD1	CASSPWGQAPYEQYF	TGCGCCAGCAGCCCCTGGGGACAGGCCCCCTACGAGCAGTACTTC
TRBV7-3	NA	TRBJ2-1	NA	CASSYEPWDEQFF	TGTGCCAGCAGCTACGAGCCTTGGGATGAGCAGTTCTTC
TRBV19	NA	TRBJ2-1	NA	CASSPQGYNEQFF	TGTGCCAGTAGTCCCCAGGGTTACAATGAGCAGTTCTTC
TRBV27	NA	TRBJ1-6	NA	CASSRVRDNNSPLHF	TGTGCCAGCAGTCGAGTCCGGGACAATAATTCACCCCTCCACTTT
TRBV4-1	once	TRBJ1-5	TRBD1	CASSQVMGQGNQPQHF	TGCGCCAGCAGCCAAGTGATGGGACAGGGGAATCAGCCCCAGCATTTT
TRBV15	NA	TRBJ1-1	TRBD1	CATSRDRGGWTEAFF	TGTGCCACCAGCAGAGATCGAGGGGGCTGGACTGAAGCTTTCTTT
TRBV5-1	NA	TRBJ2-1	NA	CASSAGAYNEQFF	TGCGCCAGCAGTGCCGGGGCCTACAATGAGCAGTTCTTC
TRBV29-1	NA	TRBJ2-5	TRBD2	CSAVPGTSGAQETQYF	TGCAGCGCCGTACCCGGGACTAGCGGGGCCCAAGAGACCCAGTACTTC
TRBV6-5	NA	TRBJ1-2	NA	CASSFDWISGAGYTF	TGTGCCAGCAGTTTCGATTGGATATCAGGGGCGGGCTACACCTTC
TRBV5-1	NA	TRBJ1-1	TRBD1	CASRQGQGENTEAFF	TGCGCCAGCAGACAAGGACAGGGAGAAAACACTGAAGCTTTCTTT
TRBV4-1	NA	TRBJ2-1	NA	CASSQIATPYNEQFF	TGCGCCAGCAGCCAAATAGCAACCCCTTACAATGAGCAGTTCTTC
TRBV5-1	NA	TRBJ2-6	TRBD2	CASSRGTSGSSGANVLTF	TGCGCCAGCAGCAGAGGGACTAGCGGGAGTTCTGGGGCCAACGTCCTGACTTTC
TRBV7-2	NA	TRBJ2-2	NA	CASSLGSPVSAGELFF	TGTGCCAGCAGCTTAGGCTCCCCAGTCAGTGCCGGGGAGCTGTTTTTT
TRBV25-1	NA	TRBJ2-7	TRBD1	CASSTTGTGRYEQYF	TGTGCCAGCAGTACCACCGGGACAGGGCGGTACGAGCAGTACTTC